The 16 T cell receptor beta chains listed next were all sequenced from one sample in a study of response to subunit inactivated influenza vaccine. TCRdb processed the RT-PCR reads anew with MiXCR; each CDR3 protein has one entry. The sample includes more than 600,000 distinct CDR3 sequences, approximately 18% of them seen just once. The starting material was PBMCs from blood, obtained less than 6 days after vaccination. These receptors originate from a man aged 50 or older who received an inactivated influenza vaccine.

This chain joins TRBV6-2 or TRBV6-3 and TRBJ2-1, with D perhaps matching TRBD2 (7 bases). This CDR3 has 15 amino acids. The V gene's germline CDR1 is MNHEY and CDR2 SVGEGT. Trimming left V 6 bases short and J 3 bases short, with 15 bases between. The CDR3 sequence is CASRESGGGYNEQFF. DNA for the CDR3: TGTGCCAGCAGGGAGTCGGGGGGCGGCTACAATGAGCAGTTCTTC.

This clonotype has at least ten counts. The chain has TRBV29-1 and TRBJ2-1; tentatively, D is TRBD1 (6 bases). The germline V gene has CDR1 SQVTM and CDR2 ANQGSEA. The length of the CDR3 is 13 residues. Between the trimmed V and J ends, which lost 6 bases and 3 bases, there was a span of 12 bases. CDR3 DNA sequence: TGCAGCGTCTCCGGACAGAGCTACAATGAGCAGTTCTTC. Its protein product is CSVSGQSYNEQFF.

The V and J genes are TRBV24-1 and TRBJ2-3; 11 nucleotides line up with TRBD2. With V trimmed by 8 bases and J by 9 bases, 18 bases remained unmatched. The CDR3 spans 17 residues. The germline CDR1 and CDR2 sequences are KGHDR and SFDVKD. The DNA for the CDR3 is TGTGCCACCACTCTACGGGCTAGCGGGGGGTGGATCAGAACGCAGTATTTT. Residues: CATTLRASGGWIRTQYF.

DNA of the CDR3: TGTGCCAGCAGCCAGCGCAGGACTAGTTACGAGCAGTACTTC. As protein: CASSQRRTSYEQYF. The chain links TRBV4-2 to TRBJ2-7; TRBD2 agrees at 7 bases. From germline, CDR1 is LGHNA and CDR2 YNFKEQ. Trimming took 3 bases from V and 4 from J; bases not matched to a gene: 6. The CDR3 is 14 residues long.

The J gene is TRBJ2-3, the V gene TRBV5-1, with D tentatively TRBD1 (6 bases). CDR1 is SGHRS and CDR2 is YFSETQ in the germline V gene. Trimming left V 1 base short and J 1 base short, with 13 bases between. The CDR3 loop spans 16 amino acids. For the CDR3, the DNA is TGCGCCAGCAGCTTGTCTTTACAGGGTGGCACAGATACGCAGTATTTT. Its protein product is CASSLSLQGGTDTQYF.

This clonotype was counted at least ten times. This CDR3 reads CASRLGLAGSYEQYF. The DNA of the CDR3 is TGTGCCAGCAGGCTGGGACTAGCGGGTTCCTACGAGCAGTACTTC. The chain carries TRBV27 and TRBJ2-7; 12 positions match TRBD2. Germline loops: CDR1 MNHEY, CDR2 SMNVEV (reference sequence). CDR3 length equals 15 residues. V was pared by 6 bases and J by 1 base, with 4 bases of the junction left unmatched.

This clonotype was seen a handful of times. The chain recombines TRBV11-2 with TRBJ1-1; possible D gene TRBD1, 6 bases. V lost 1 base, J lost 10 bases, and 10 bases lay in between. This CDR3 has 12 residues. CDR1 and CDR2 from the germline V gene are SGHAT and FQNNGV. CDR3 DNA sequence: TGTGCCAGCAGCTTAGCCCAAGGGGGAGCTTTCTTT. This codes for CASSLAQGGAFF.

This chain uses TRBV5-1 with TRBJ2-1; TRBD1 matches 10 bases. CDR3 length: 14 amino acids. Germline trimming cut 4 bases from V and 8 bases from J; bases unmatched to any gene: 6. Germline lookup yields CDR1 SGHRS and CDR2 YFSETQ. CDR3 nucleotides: TGCGCCAGCAGCGGGTGGGACAGGGGCTATGAGCAGTTCTTC. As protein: CASSGWDRGYEQFF.

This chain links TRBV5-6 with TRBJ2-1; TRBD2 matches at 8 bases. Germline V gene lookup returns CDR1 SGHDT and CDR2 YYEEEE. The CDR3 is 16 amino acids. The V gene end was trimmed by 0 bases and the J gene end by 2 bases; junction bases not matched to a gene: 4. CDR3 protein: CASSLVGGAAYNEQFF. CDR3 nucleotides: TGTGCCAGCAGCTTGGTCGGGGGGGCCGCCTACAATGAGCAGTTCTTC.

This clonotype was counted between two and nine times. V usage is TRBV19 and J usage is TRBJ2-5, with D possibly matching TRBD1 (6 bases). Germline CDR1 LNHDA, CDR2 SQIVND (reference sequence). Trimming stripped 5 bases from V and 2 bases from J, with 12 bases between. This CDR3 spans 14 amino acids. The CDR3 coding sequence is TGTGCCAGTAGTTTGACAGGTCAACAAGAGACCCAGTACTTC. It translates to CASSLTGQQETQYF. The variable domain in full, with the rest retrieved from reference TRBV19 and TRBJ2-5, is DGGITQSPKYLFRKEGQNVTLSCEQNLNHDAMYWYRQDPGQGLRLIYYSQIVNDFQKGDIAEGYSVSREKKESFPLTVTSAQKNPTAFYLCASSLTGQQETQYFGPGTRLLVL.

CDR3 region: CSAGQGVYEQYF. CDR3 nucleotide sequence: TGCAGTGCTGGACAGGGGGTATACGAGCAGTACTTC. The J gene is TRBJ2-7, the V gene TRBV20-1, with 10 nucleotides matching TRBD1. Germline V gives CDR1 DFQATT, CDR2 SNEGSKA (reference sequence). The CDR3 has 12 residues. With V trimmed by 5 bases and J by 4 bases, 2 bases remained unmatched.

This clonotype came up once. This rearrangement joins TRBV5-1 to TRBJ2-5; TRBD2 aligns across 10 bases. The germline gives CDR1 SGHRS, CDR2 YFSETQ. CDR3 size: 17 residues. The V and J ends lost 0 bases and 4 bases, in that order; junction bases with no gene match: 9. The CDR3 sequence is CASSLARLAGELETQYF. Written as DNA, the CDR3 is TGCGCCAGCAGCTTGGCCAGGCTAGCGGGGGAGCTAGAGACCCAGTACTTC. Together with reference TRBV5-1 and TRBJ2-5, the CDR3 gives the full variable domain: KAGVTQTPRYLIKTRGQQVTLSCSPISGHRSVSWYQQTPGQGLQFLFEYFSETQRNKGNFPGRFSGRQFSNSRSEMNVSTLELGDSALYLCASSLARLAGELETQYFGPGTRLLVL.

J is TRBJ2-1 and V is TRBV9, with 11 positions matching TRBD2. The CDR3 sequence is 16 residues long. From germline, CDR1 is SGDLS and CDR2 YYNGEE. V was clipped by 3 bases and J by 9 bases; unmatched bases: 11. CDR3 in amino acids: CASSARLAGSLVEQFF. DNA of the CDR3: TGTGCCAGCAGCGCCAGACTAGCGGGAAGTTTGGTTGAGCAGTTCTTC.

CDR3 loop: CSVDQGGAFF. Written as DNA, the CDR3 is TGCAGCGTTGATCAGGGAGGAGCTTTCTTT. The V call is TRBV29-1, the J call TRBJ1-1, with TRBD1 as a possible D gene (5 bases). Germline-derived CDR1 and CDR2 are SQVTM and ANQGSEA. V was cut by 3 bases and J by 10 bases, with 9 bases left in between. CDR3 length: 10 residues.

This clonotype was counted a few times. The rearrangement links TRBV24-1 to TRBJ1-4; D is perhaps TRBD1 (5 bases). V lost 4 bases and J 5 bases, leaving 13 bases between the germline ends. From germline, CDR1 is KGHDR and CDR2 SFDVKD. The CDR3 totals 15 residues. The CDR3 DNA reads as TGTGCCACCAGTGAGCCGCAGGGTGGCAATGAAAAACTGTTTTTT. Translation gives CATSEPQGGNEKLFF.

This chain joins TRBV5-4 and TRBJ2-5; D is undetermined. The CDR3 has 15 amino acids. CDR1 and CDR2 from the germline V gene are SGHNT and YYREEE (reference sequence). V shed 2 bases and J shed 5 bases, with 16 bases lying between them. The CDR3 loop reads CASSFQGSLAETQYF. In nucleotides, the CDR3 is TGTGCCAGCAGCTTTCAAGGGTCATTGGCGGAGACCCAGTACTTC.